The next 14 T cell receptor beta chains were all read from a single sample in a study of blood T cell repertoires in COVID-19. Measured with immunoSEQ multiplex PCR; TCRdb has only the in-frame clones, and not every one. Of about 290,000 clones detected, roughly 86% appear once; the ten largest clones hold around 10%. Sample: peripheral blood. These receptors all stem from a woman in her 30s with COVID-19, enrolled during active disease.

The V call is TRBV5-1, the J call TRBJ2-1, with 9 bases that match TRBD2. Per the germline V gene, CDR1 is SGHRS and CDR2 is YFSETQ. CDR3 length: 17 amino acids. V lost 2 bases, J lost 6 bases, and 12 bases stayed unmatched. CDR3: CASSLRLAGSLLNEQFF. The CDR3 nucleotides read TGCGCCAGCAGCTTACGGCTAGCGGGGTCCCTGCTCAATGAGCAGTTCTTC.

This rearrangement joins TRBV5-4 to TRBJ2-2; D is unclear. V shed 4 bases and J shed 3 bases, with 4 bases lying between them. In germline, CDR1 is SGHNT, CDR2 YYREEE (reference sequence). The CDR3 extends over 12 amino acids. Here the CDR3 reads CASSPYTGELFF. The CDR3 DNA is TGTGCCAGCAGCCCCTACACCGGGGAGCTGTTTTTT.

The V call is TRBV5-1, the J call TRBJ2-7; TRBD2 might be the D (6 bases). Germline-derived CDR1 and CDR2 are SGHRS and YFSETQ. V was shortened by 6 bases and J by 4 bases, with 20 bases between the two germline ends. The CDR3 runs to 15 residues. CDR3 in DNA: TGCGCCAGCACCCGGGTGGACGGGGGAACTTACGAGCAGTACTTC. It yields the protein CASTRVDGGTYEQYF.

This chain joins TRBV6-6 and TRBJ1-4, with TRBD1 identical over 10 bases. CDR1 is MNHNY, CDR2 SVGAGI, per germline (reference sequence). This CDR3 is 16 amino acids long. Trimming cost V 6 bases and J 6 bases; bases outside gene matches: 10. In DNA, the CDR3 is TGTGCCAGCAGAAACCCTATGGGGACAGGGGATGAAAAACTGTTTTTT. Protein product: CASRNPMGTGDEKLFF.

The chain couples TRBV10-2 to TRBJ1-2; D remains ambiguous. The CDR3 sequence is 12 residues long. Between the trimmed V and J ends, which lost 5 bases and 8 bases, there was a span of 12 bases. CDR1 and CDR2 from the germline V gene are WSHSY and SAAADI. The CDR3, as DNA: TGCGCCAGCAGTTACGAAACAGAAGGCTACACCTTC. Its translation: CASSYETEGYTF.

V gene TRBV2 combines with J gene TRBJ2-7; 13 bases map to TRBD2. With V trimmed by 5 bases and J by 7 bases, 20 bases remained unmatched. Germline lookup yields CDR1 SNHLY and CDR2 FYNNEI. This CDR3 has 19 residues. The CDR3: CASSFWTSGGTQFREEQYF. The CDR3, as DNA: TGTGCCAGCAGTTTTTGGACTAGCGGGGGAACACAATTCCGGGAGGAGCAGTACTTC.

This clone has only a few counts. The genes are TRBV14 and TRBJ1-1; 7 bases agree with TRBD1. Germline loops: CDR1 SGHDN, CDR2 FVKESK. The CDR3 consists of 16 residues. The trim removed 1 base at V and 5 bases at J, leaving 10 bases unmatched. For the CDR3, the DNA is TGTGCCAGCAGCCAAGCGGGGTTCACAGGGGCGACTGAAGCTTTCTTT. Translating it yields CASSQAGFTGATEAFF.

This chain connects TRBV5-1 to TRBJ1-2, with D unresolved. CDR3 length: 15 residues. Germline V gene data show CDR1 as SGHRS and CDR2 as YFSETQ. V was trimmed by 0 bases and J by 4 bases, leaving 13 bases between them. The CDR3: CASSLANEGFYGYTF. The CDR3 DNA sequence: TGCGCCAGCAGCTTGGCCAACGAGGGTTTCTATGGCTACACCTTC.

This rearrangement joins TRBV12-3 or TRBV12-4 to TRBJ1-1; D unresolved. Trimming shortened V by 5 bases and J by 5 bases, and 9 bases separated the two germline ends. There are 12 residues in the CDR3. As DNA, the CDR3 is TGTGCCAGCAGTCCCCGGGGTACTGAAGCTTTCTTT. Translation gives CASSPRGTEAFF.

The chain recombines TRBV5-6 with TRBJ1-2; D possibly corresponds to TRBD1 (5 bases). CDR3 length: 13 residues. V was cut by 1 base and J by 5 bases, with 9 bases left in between. Per germline, CDR1 SGHDT and CDR2 YYEEEE. DNA for the CDR3: TGTGCCAGCAGCTTGTCAGGGATTTATGGCTACACCTTC. Amino acid sequence: CASSLSGIYGYTF. Variable domain in full (rest from reference TRBV5-6 and TRBJ1-2): DAGVTQSPTHLIKTRGQQVTLRCSPKSGHDTVSWYQQALGQGPQFIFQYYEEEERQRGNFPDRFSGHQFPNYSSELNVNALLLGDSALYLCASSLSGIYGYTFGSGTRLTVV.

The chain is built from TRBV5-5 and TRBJ2-7, with D possibly being TRBD1 (6 bases). Trimming removed 0 bases from V and 1 base from J, with 11 bases in between. The CDR3 runs 15 residues. The germline V gene encodes CDR1 SGHKS and CDR2 YYEKEE (reference sequence). CDR3 loop: CASSLAGTQSYEQYF. As DNA, the CDR3 is TGTGCCAGCAGCTTGGCCGGGACACAATCCTACGAGCAGTACTTC.

This clone was seen more than once but under ten times. The sample contains more than one DNA sequence encoding this CDR3. The V call is TRBV7-9, the J call TRBJ1-2, with a possible D match to TRBD1 (6 bases). The germline gives CDR1 SEHNR, CDR2 FQNEAQ (reference sequence). The V and J ends lost 5 bases and 2 bases respectively, with 9 bases between them. This CDR3 spans 13 amino acids. CDR3 loop: CASSPGQNYGYTF. The CDR3 DNA reads as TGTGCCAGCAGCCCCGGACAGAACTATGGCTACACCTTC.

The chain links TRBV27 to TRBJ1-5, with D possibly TRBD1 on 6 matching bases. V lost 8 bases and J 6 bases, leaving 14 bases between the germline ends. The CDR3 sequence is 13 residues long. The germline V gene encodes CDR1 MNHEY and CDR2 SMNVEV (reference sequence). The CDR3 is CASGTGKGQPQHF. In DNA form, the CDR3 reads TGTGCCAGCGGAACAGGGAAAGGTCAGCCCCAGCATTTT.

The chain joins TRBV7-9 to TRBJ2-7; 9 positions match TRBD2. CDR1 SEHNR and CDR2 FQNEAQ come from the germline V gene (reference sequence). J was trimmed by 6 bases and V by 5 bases; bases with no gene match: 11. The length of the CDR3 is 15 residues. CDR3 coding DNA: TGTGCCAGCAGCGCCCCGGGACTAGCTCTTCTCGAGCAGTACTTC. This translates into CASSAPGLALLEQYF.